Following are 23 T cell receptor beta chains from one sample sequenced in a study of cytomegalovirus exposure and HLA in healthy donors. In the PCR, 60 Vbeta and 13 Jbeta primers were used. Repertoires were generated with immunoSEQ multiplex PCR, while TCRdb's copy carries only in-frame clones and drops some. The sample records around 59,000 clones, 80% being singletons. Sequencing was done on a sample of PBMCs. Receptors originate from a woman in her 40s in good health and CMV-seronegative.

This chain connects TRBV4-3 to TRBJ1-1; the D gene is possibly TRBD1 (5 bases). The V gene's germline CDR1 is LGHNA and CDR2 YSLEER. V lost 3 bases to trimming and J lost 0 bases, with 17 bases between them. CDR3 length: 17 amino acids. CDR3 protein: CASSHSSHRSMNTEAFF. CDR3 DNA sequence: TGCGCCAGCAGCCACTCCTCACACAGGAGCATGAACACTGAAGCTTTCTTT.

The chain is built from TRBV7-9 and TRBJ1-1; D not resolved. V lost 7 bases and J 1 base, leaving 10 bases between the germline ends. The CDR3 spans 13 residues. Germline CDR1 reads SEHNR; CDR2 reads FQNEAQ (reference sequence). The CDR3 region has the DNA TGTGCCAGCACCCCGACACAGAACACTGAAGCTTTCTTT. This translates into CASTPTQNTEAFF.

This clone was seen only a few times. V gene TRBV4-3 combines with J gene TRBJ2-7; tentative D call: TRBD2 (6 bases). Per the germline V gene, CDR1 is LGHNA and CDR2 is YSLEER. The CDR3 contains 17 residues. The V gene lost 4 bases and the J gene lost 5 bases, with 24 bases spanning the gap. The CDR3 coding sequence is TGCGCCAGCAGCCTTGCCATGCGGGGTTGGGGCGCGGACGAGCAGTACTTC. It encodes CASSLAMRGWGADEQYF.

This chain connects TRBV10-1 to TRBJ2-7, with 7 bases matching TRBD2. The germline V gene has CDR1 WNHNN and CDR2 SYGVQD (reference sequence). V lost 3 bases, J lost 5 bases, and 4 bases stayed unmatched. CDR3 length: 13 amino acids. CDR3 in amino acids: CASSDPGGDEQYF. Here the CDR3 DNA reads TGCGCCAGCAGTGACCCTGGGGGGGACGAGCAGTACTTC.

CDR3 coding DNA: TGCGCCAGCAGCTTGGGGACTAGCGGGATCTACGAGCAGTACTTC. It encodes CASSLGTSGIYEQYF. The V and J genes are TRBV5-1 and TRBJ2-7; TRBD2 matches at 12 bases. This CDR3 has 15 amino acids. Germline V lookup: CDR1 SGHRS, CDR2 YFSETQ. V shed 0 bases, J shed 3 bases, and the junction held 1 base outside the gene matches.

A word on this clone: The junction departs from the called germline gene at one end, perhaps through a read error. V and J are TRBV5-1 and TRBJ2-1; 13 bases agree with TRBD2. The CDR3 contains 16 residues. Germline V gene lookup returns CDR1 SGHRS and CDR2 YFSETQ. CDR3 residues: CTSSLGGTSGANEQFF. The CDR3 nucleotides are TGCACCAGCAGCTTGGGAGGGACTAGCGGGGCCAATGAGCAGTTCTTC.

This sequence joins TRBV28 and TRBJ1-1, with D perhaps matching TRBD1 (6 bases). In germline, CDR1 is MDHEN, CDR2 SYDVKM. This CDR3 comprises 14 residues. The ends were cut back, 5 bases at V and 8 bases at J, with 18 bases in the middle. This CDR3 is CASSPPPRGGEAFF. Written as DNA, the CDR3 is TGTGCCAGCAGTCCCCCCCCTCGAGGGGGAGAAGCTTTCTTT. Based on the CDR3 plus reference TRBV28 and TRBJ1-1, the full variable domain is DVKVTQSSRYLVKRTGEKVFLECVQDMDHENMFWYRQDPGLGLRLIYFSYDVKMKEKGDIPEGYSVSREKKERFSLILESASTNQTSMYLCASSPPPRGGEAFFGQGTRLTVV.

The J gene is TRBJ2-1, the V gene TRBV6-1; 11 nucleotides line up with TRBD2. V dropped 3 bases and J dropped 10; count of bases not matched to a gene: 8. CDR1 MNHNS and CDR2 SASEGT come from the germline V gene. This CDR3 spans 15 amino acids. The CDR3 DNA is TGTGCCAGCAGTGATCTGACTAGCGGGAATGAGGAGCAGTTCTTC. It specifies CASSDLTSGNEEQFF.

The V gene is TRBV5-1, the J gene TRBJ2-2, with 7 bases aligning to TRBD1. Germline values: CDR1 SGHRS, CDR2 YFSETQ. J lost 4 bases, V lost 0 bases, and 6 bases had no gene match. There are 16 residues in the CDR3. The CDR3 is CASSLVGDRVTGELFF. CDR3 nucleotides: TGCGCCAGCAGCTTGGTGGGGGACAGAGTCACCGGGGAGCTGTTTTTT.

The rearrangement links TRBV19 to TRBJ1-2, with 9 bases identical to TRBD1. In germline, CDR1 is LNHDA, CDR2 SQIVND (reference sequence). The V gene end was trimmed by 6 bases and the J gene end by 2 bases; junction bases not matched to a gene: 7. This CDR3 is built from 15 residues. CDR3 nucleotide sequence: TGTGCCAGTAGAGACAGGGGGGGACCAAACTATGGCTACACCTTC. This gives the protein CASRDRGGPNYGYTF.

V and J are TRBV28 and TRBJ2-1; a possible D gene is TRBD1 (6 bases). V dropped 5 bases and J dropped 9 bases, with 14 bases sitting between them. Per germline, CDR1 MDHEN and CDR2 SYDVKM. The CDR3 is 13 amino acids. Written as DNA, the CDR3 is TGTGCCAGCAGTATCAGGGGAAGGAGTGAGCAGTTCTTC. Its protein product is CASSIRGRSEQFF.

The V and J genes are TRBV29-1 and TRBJ2-1; D unclear. V shed 2 bases and J shed 4 bases, with 6 bases lying between them. CDR1 is SQVTM and CDR2 is ANQGSEA in the germline V gene. The CDR3 extends over 12 amino acids. In DNA form, the CDR3 reads TGCAGCGTTGAAACAGTATACAATGAGCAGTTCTTC. As protein: CSVETVYNEQFF.

This sequence joins TRBV9 and TRBJ2-5; 12 nucleotides align to TRBD2. V was pared by 4 bases and J by 0 bases, with 1 base of the junction left unmatched. Germline V gene data show CDR1 as SGDLS and CDR2 as YYNGEE. The CDR3 sequence is 15 residues long. CDR3 nucleotide sequence: TGTGCCAGCAGCCGGACTAGCGGGAACCAAGAGACCCAGTACTTC. It yields the protein CASSRTSGNQETQYF.

The genes are TRBV29-1 and TRBJ1-5; perhaps TRBD1 as D (6 bases). Germline values: CDR1 SQVTM, CDR2 ANQGSEA. With 7 bases removed from V and 5 bases from J, the gap between germline ends came to 12 bases. This CDR3 has 12 amino acids. CDR3 sequence: CSAGGHDQPQHF. DNA for the CDR3: TGCAGCGCCGGGGGGCACGATCAGCCCCAGCATTTT. The entire variable domain, with the rest obtained from reference TRBV29-1 and TRBJ1-5, is as follows: SAVISQKPSRDICQRGTSLTIQCQVDSQVTMMFWYRQQPGQSLTLIATANQGSEATYESGFVIDKFPISRPNLTFSTLTVSNMSPEDSSIYLCSAGGHDQPQHFGDGTRLSIL.

This clone has more than one count but fewer than ten. The chain uses TRBV27 and TRBJ1-3, with D maybe TRBD1 (6 bases). In germline, CDR1 is MNHEY, CDR2 SMNVEV (reference sequence). Trimming took off 6 bases at V and 0 bases at J, with 12 bases between the two ends. The length of the CDR3 is 15 residues. CDR3 region: CASRAAGVSGNTIYF. CDR3 DNA: TGTGCCAGCAGGGCGGCAGGGGTCTCTGGAAACACCATATATTTT.

This clone was counted once. This chain uses TRBV6-5 with TRBJ1-5, with no clear D. Deletions cut 0 bases from V and 2 bases from J, with 8 bases between. The CDR3 runs to 15 residues. Germline CDR1 reads MNHEY; CDR2 reads SVGAGI. In DNA, the CDR3 is TGTGCCAGCAGTTACTCGGCGGCAGGCAATCAGCCCCAGCATTTT. It codes for CASSYSAAGNQPQHF.

The V call is TRBV5-6, the J call TRBJ2-1, with 9 bases that match TRBD2. The CDR3 is 15 amino acids. V shed 2 bases, J shed 4 bases, and the junction held 4 bases outside the gene matches. Germline CDR1 reads SGHDT; CDR2 reads YYEEEE. This chain's CDR3 is CASSFSGRVYNEQFF. The DNA for the CDR3 is TGTGCCAGCAGCTTTAGCGGGAGAGTTTACAATGAGCAGTTCTTC.

This chain uses TRBV27 with TRBJ1-3; D remains unclear. Germline CDR1 reads MNHEY; CDR2 reads SMNVEV (reference sequence). The CDR3 has 14 amino acids. V lost 0 bases to trimming and J lost 0 bases, with 3 bases between them. In DNA, the CDR3 is TGTGCCAGCAGTTTATCGAGCTCTGGAAACACCATATATTTT. Protein: CASSLSSSGNTIYF.

The chain couples TRBV27 to TRBJ2-7; 9 nucleotides agree with TRBD2. Germline CDR1 MNHEY, CDR2 SMNVEV (reference sequence). The junction had 4 bases not matched to a gene; V was cut back by 6 bases and J by 4 bases. CDR3 size: 13 residues. CDR3 sequence: CASRLAGRYEQYF. The CDR3 DNA reads TGTGCCAGCAGGCTAGCGGGAAGGTACGAGCAGTACTTC.

The table lists this clone with a count of one. The J gene is TRBJ2-1, the V gene TRBV6-5; D uncertain. The CDR3 has 14 amino acids. Germline-derived CDR1 and CDR2 are MNHEY and SVGAGI. Trimming took 4 bases from V and 4 from J, leaving 11 bases between them. The CDR3 DNA follows: TGTGCCAGCAGTTTCGACTCGAGATACAATGAGCAGTTCTTC. Translation gives CASSFDSRYNEQFF.

This clone was detected only once. The rearrangement uses TRBV15 and TRBJ1-1; the match to TRBD1 covers 8 bases. Germline CDR1 reads LNHNV; CDR2 reads YYDKDF (reference sequence). V trimming: 1 base; J trimming: 1 base; junction bases outside the gene matches: 2. The CDR3 extends over 15 amino acids. The CDR3 sequence: CATSRAGTGNTEAFF. CDR3 sequence (DNA): TGTGCCACCAGCAGAGCCGGGACAGGGAACACTGAAGCTTTCTTT.

This clone occurred once. V and J are TRBV27 and TRBJ1-1; no firm D call. V was trimmed by 5 bases and J by 2 bases, leaving 24 bases between them. Per germline, CDR1 MNHEY and CDR2 SMNVEV (reference sequence). The CDR3 runs to 18 residues. The CDR3 nucleotides read TGTGCCAGCAGTGGACTTGGCCACAGTCGGTTGGACAACACTGAAGCTTTCTTT. It specifies CASSGLGHSRLDNTEAFF.

The V gene is TRBV7-9, the J gene TRBJ2-1; 7 nucleotides agree with TRBD2. This CDR3 is 16 amino acids long. Germline V gives CDR1 SEHNR, CDR2 FQNEAQ (reference sequence). The trim removed 5 bases at V and 6 bases at J, leaving 13 bases unmatched. The CDR3 region is CASSPPFRLALNEQFF. The CDR3 nucleotides are TGTGCCAGCAGCCCCCCGTTTAGACTAGCTCTCAATGAGCAGTTCTTC.